Following are 29 T cell receptor beta chains from one sample sequenced in a study of blood T cell repertoires in COVID-19. The table came from immunoSEQ multiplex PCR; TCRdb's copy has only in-frame clones and leaves some out. The sample holds around 26,000 clones, approximately 75% seen once. Sequencing used peripheral blood. These receptors were taken from an older woman with COVID-19, enrolled during active disease.

This clone was counted between two and nine times. The CDR3 spells CASSTDSVRPQHF. CDR3 nucleotides: TGTGCCAGCAGTACCGACAGCGTTAGGCCCCAGCATTTT. The chain links TRBV28 to TRBJ1-5; tentatively, D is TRBD1 (5 bases). The CDR3 loop spans 13 amino acids. V shed 5 bases and J shed 9 bases, with 14 bases lying between them. The germline V gene has CDR1 MDHEN and CDR2 SYDVKM.

The V gene is TRBV7-2, the J gene TRBJ2-7, with unresolved D. V was cut by 1 base and J by 6 bases, with 13 bases left in between. CDR1 and CDR2 (germline): SGHTA, FQGNSA. This CDR3 comprises 14 residues. CDR3 in amino acids: CASSLGRIASEQYF. The CDR3 nucleotides are TGTGCCAGCAGCTTAGGAAGAATAGCTTCCGAGCAGTACTTC.

The chain is built from TRBV19 and TRBJ2-4, with 10 bases matching TRBD1. Germline V gene sequence: CDR1 LNHDA, CDR2 SQIVND (reference sequence). V lost 1 base, J lost 3 bases, and 6 bases stayed unmatched. The CDR3 length is 17 residues. The CDR3 protein is CASSIATGGSGKNIQYF. The CDR3 region has the DNA TGTGCCAGTAGTATAGCGACAGGGGGCTCAGGCAAAAACATTCAGTACTTC.

The rearrangement uses TRBV5-4 and TRBJ2-7, with a weak D call TRBD1 (5 bases). CDR3 length: 13 residues. CDR1 and CDR2 from the germline V gene are SGHNT and YYREEE (reference sequence). The V and J ends lost 4 bases and 4 bases respectively, with 12 bases between them. The CDR3 DNA reads as TGTGCCAGCAGCCCCAGGGTGGGTTACGAGCAGTACTTC. Residues: CASSPRVGYEQYF.

The CDR3 DNA follows: TGTGCCAGCAGTGATATACCGGGACAGGGGGCTTCTAATGAAAAACTGTTTTTT. It translates to CASSDIPGQGASNEKLFF. The chain is built from TRBV25-1 and TRBJ1-4, with TRBD1 matching over 12 bases. Germline trimming cut 3 bases from V and 3 bases from J; bases unmatched to any gene: 8. The CDR3 has 18 amino acids. Per the germline V gene, CDR1 is MGHDK and CDR2 is SYGVNS.

This clone was seen a single time. This chain connects TRBV7-2 to TRBJ1-2; possible D gene TRBD1, 5 bases. Trimming shortened V by 4 bases and J by 0 bases, and 15 bases separated the two germline ends. The CDR3 consists of 16 residues. In germline, CDR1 is SGHTA, CDR2 FQGNSA. CDR3 amino acids: CASSYQSRAANYGYTF. The CDR3 DNA is TGTGCCAGCAGCTATCAAAGCAGGGCTGCTAACTATGGCTACACCTTC.

The rearrangement links TRBV5-5 to TRBJ1-6; TRBD1 matches at 9 bases. The V gene's germline CDR1 is SGHKS and CDR2 YYEKEE (reference sequence). V was pared by 1 base and J by 10 bases, with 6 bases of the junction left unmatched. The CDR3 length is 15 residues. This chain's CDR3 is CASSLLQGADSPLHF. For the CDR3, the DNA is TGTGCCAGCAGCTTGTTACAGGGGGCGGACTCACCCCTCCACTTT.

The chain employs TRBV27 and TRBJ1-2; 7 nucleotides agree with TRBD1. CDR1 is MNHEY, CDR2 SMNVEV, per germline (reference sequence). J lost 8 bases, V lost 5 bases, and 8 bases had no gene match. This CDR3 is built from 13 residues. This CDR3 reads CASSQGGERGYTF. CDR3 coding DNA: TGTGCCAGCAGTCAGGGGGGAGAGAGAGGCTACACCTTC.

The V and J genes are TRBV9 and TRBJ1-1; no firm D call. The germline V gene encodes CDR1 SGDLS and CDR2 YYNGEE. Between the trimmed V and J ends, which lost 0 bases and 1 base, there was a span of 10 bases. The CDR3 contains 15 residues. This CDR3 is CASSVGAGPNTEAFF. In DNA, the CDR3 is TGTGCCAGCAGCGTAGGTGCAGGTCCGAACACTGAAGCTTTCTTT.

V is TRBV9 and J is TRBJ2-5; 7 bases line up with TRBD2. V trimming: 1 base; J trimming: 5 bases; junction bases outside the gene matches: 11. Germline-derived CDR1 and CDR2 are SGDLS and YYNGEE. The CDR3 is made up of 16 amino acids. The DNA of the CDR3 is TGTGCCAGCAGCGTATCCTGGTTGGGAGGGTGGGAGACCCAGTACTTC. Its protein is CASSVSWLGGWETQYF.

This clone was seen more than once but under ten times. The chain couples TRBV18 to TRBJ1-5; perhaps TRBD1 as D (5 bases). V was cut by 2 bases and J by 3 bases, with 17 bases left in between. This CDR3 comprises 17 residues. CDR1 KGHSH and CDR2 LQKENI come from the germline V gene. Written as DNA, the CDR3 is TGTGCCAGCTCACCAACACTTGCGGGGCCTAACAATCAGCCCCAGCATTTT. This gives the protein CASSPTLAGPNNQPQHF.

The chain carries TRBV9 and TRBJ2-3, with D maybe TRBD1 (6 bases). The CDR3 loop spans 16 amino acids. Trimming shortened V by 3 bases and J by 1 base, and 15 bases separated the two germline ends. Germline V CDR1 and CDR2: SGDLS, YYNGEE. The CDR3 bases are TGTGCCAGCAGCGCCGGGGACAATAGGGGCACAGATACGCAGTATTTT. This sequence encodes CASSAGDNRGTDTQYF.

The chain combines TRBV18 with TRBJ2-7, with 8 nucleotides matching TRBD1. Germline V lookup: CDR1 KGHSH, CDR2 LQKENI. The CDR3 has 21 amino acids. Germline trimming cut 2 bases from V and 3 bases from J; bases unmatched to any gene: 24. CDR3 sequence: CASSPVELDRVRPPINYEQYV. The CDR3 nucleotides are TGTGCCAGCTCACCAGTTGAATTGGACAGGGTCCGTCCCCCGATCAACTACGAGCAGTACGTC.

In DNA, the CDR3 is TGTGCCAGCAGCGAGCGACTTGACAGAGGCTACACCTTC. This encodes CASSERLDRGYTF. The chain couples TRBV2 to TRBJ1-2; D is possibly TRBD1 (5 bases). Germline-derived CDR1 and CDR2 are SNHLY and FYNNEI. V lost 6 bases and J 8 bases, leaving 16 bases between the germline ends. The CDR3 is 13 residues long.

This clone has more than one count but fewer than ten. The chain links TRBV19 to TRBJ2-7; 11 nucleotides line up with TRBD1. Germline V gives CDR1 LNHDA, CDR2 SQIVND (reference sequence). J was trimmed by 3 bases and V by 3 bases; bases with no gene match: 4. The length of the CDR3 is 15 residues. In DNA form, the CDR3 reads TGTGCCAGTAGTATCGGACAGGGGGCCAACTACGAGCAGTACTTC. This sequence encodes CASSIGQGANYEQYF.

This clone occurred once. This chain joins TRBV18 and TRBJ1-1; D is possibly TRBD1 (6 bases). Germline CDR1 is KGHSH and CDR2 is LQKENI. The CDR3 length is 14 residues. Trimming took off 6 bases at V and 1 base at J, with 12 bases between the two ends. CDR3 residues: CASSQRGSNTEAFF. The CDR3 nucleotides are TGTGCCAGCTCCCAGAGGGGGTCGAACACTGAAGCTTTCTTT.

CDR3 protein: CASSLEFSGDTGELFF. CDR3 coding DNA: TGCGCCAGCAGCTTGGAATTTAGCGGTGACACCGGGGAGCTGTTTTTT. This chain links TRBV5-1 with TRBJ2-2, with D tentatively TRBD2 (6 bases). Germline V gene data show CDR1 as SGHRS and CDR2 as YFSETQ. V was cut by 0 bases and J by 3 bases, with 12 bases left in between. The CDR3 covers 16 residues. The variable domain in full, with the rest retrieved from reference TRBV5-1 and TRBJ2-2, is KAGVTQTPRYLIKTRGQQVTLSCSPISGHRSVSWYQQTPGQGLQFLFEYFSETQRNKGNFPGRFSGRQFSNSRSEMNVSTLELGDSALYLCASSLEFSGDTGELFFGEGSRLTVL.

The chain joins TRBV6-5 to TRBJ2-3; a possible D gene is TRBD2 (6 bases). V shed 11 bases and J shed 4 bases, with 19 bases lying between them. Per the germline V gene, CDR1 is MNHEY and CDR2 is SVGAGI. The CDR3 spans 14 residues. In DNA form, the CDR3 reads TGTGCCTCATGTCTACGGGAGCCCCCAGATACGCAGTATTTT. Protein sequence: CASCLREPPDTQYF.

This clone was picked up one time. The gene calls are TRBV29-1 and TRBJ1-3; a weak D match, TRBD1 (5 bases). Deletions cut 6 bases from V and 4 bases from J, with 16 bases between. This CDR3 has 14 residues. Germline V CDR1 and CDR2: SQVTM, ANQGSEA. The CDR3 sequence: CSVAEGVSGNTIYF. In DNA form, the CDR3 reads TGCAGCGTAGCAGAAGGGGTCTCAGGAAACACCATATATTTT. Variable domain in full (rest from reference TRBV29-1 and TRBJ1-3): SAVISQKPSRDICQRGTSLTIQCQVDSQVTMMFWYRQQPGQSLTLIATANQGSEATYESGFVIDKFPISRPNLTFSTLTVSNMSPEDSSIYLCSVAEGVSGNTIYFGEGSWLTVV.

This clone appeared once. This rearrangement joins TRBV14 to TRBJ2-4, with 10 nucleotides matching TRBD2. The CDR3 covers 20 residues. CDR1 and CDR2 (germline): SGHDN, FVKESK. The J segment lost 0 bases and the V segment lost 1 base, leaving 12 bases of the junction unmatched. The CDR3 protein is CASSQGTGRRLAGAKNIQYF. Here the CDR3 DNA reads TGTGCCAGCAGCCAAGGGACAGGGAGGCGACTAGCGGGAGCCAAAAACATTCAGTACTTC.

The chain joins TRBV14 to TRBJ2-7; TRBD1 agrees at 9 bases. In germline, CDR1 is SGHDN, CDR2 FVKESK. The CDR3 loop spans 17 amino acids. After removal of 4 bases from V and 2 bases from J, the junction contained 12 bases not matched to a gene. Here the CDR3 DNA reads TGTGCCAGCAGCCCCTCTCCGGGACAGGGCAAAACCTACGAGCAGTACTTC. This sequence encodes CASSPSPGQGKTYEQYF. Full variable domain (rest looked up from reference TRBV14 and TRBJ2-7): EAGVTQFPSHSVIEKGQTVTLRCDPISGHDNLYWYRRVMGKEIKFLLHFVKESKQDESGMPNNRFLAERTGGTYSTLKVQPAELEDSGVYFCASSPSPGQGKTYEQYFGPGTRLTVT.

V usage is TRBV21-1 and J usage is TRBJ2-1; the table gives TRBD2 as D, unverified against the DNA. TRBV21-1 corresponds to a pseudogene. This CDR3 has 14 amino acids. CDR3 protein: CASSSLLLYNEQFF. The CDR3 DNA follows: TGTGCCAGCAGCAGCCTGCTACTCTACAATGAGCAGTTCTTC.

J is TRBJ2-1 and V is TRBV2; TRBD2 matches at 10 bases. Germline-derived CDR1 and CDR2 are SNHLY and FYNNEI. The trim removed 6 bases at V and 4 bases at J, leaving 6 bases unmatched. There are 15 residues in the CDR3. The CDR3 DNA sequence: TGTGCCAGCAGAGAAAGCGGGGGGGCATACAATGAGCAGTTCTTC. Its translation is CASRESGGAYNEQFF.

This clone appeared a few times. The chain joins TRBV7-9 to TRBJ1-1; D is possibly TRBD1 (5 bases). Trimming cost V 3 bases and J 5 bases, with 16 bases left between them. There are 15 residues in the CDR3. Germline-derived CDR1 and CDR2 are SEHNR and FQNEAQ (reference sequence). The CDR3 here is CASSLVQGRRTEAFF. The CDR3 DNA reads as TGTGCCAGCAGCTTGGTCCAGGGAAGAAGGACTGAAGCTTTCTTT.

This chain connects TRBV7-2 to TRBJ2-5; the match to TRBD2 covers 7 bases. CDR3 length: 15 amino acids. CDR1 SGHTA and CDR2 FQGNSA come from the germline V gene. Germline trimming cut 1 base from V and 5 bases from J; bases unmatched to any gene: 7. The CDR3 DNA follows: TGTGCCAGCAGCTTAGGACCCGACGGGGGGGAGACCCAGTACTTC. This sequence encodes CASSLGPDGGETQYF.

There are a few counts of this clone. The DNA for the CDR3 is TGTGCCAGCAGCTTAGGGTACAGGGGCAATGGCTACACCTTC. Protein product: CASSLGYRGNGYTF. The chain carries TRBV7-2 and TRBJ1-2; 7 bases line up with TRBD1. Germline values: CDR1 SGHTA, CDR2 FQGNSA. V trimming: 1 base; J trimming: 6 bases; junction bases outside the gene matches: 5. CDR3 size: 14 residues.

The chain carries TRBV29-1 and TRBJ1-1; D ambiguous. The CDR3 consists of 12 residues. V dropped 7 bases and J dropped 4 bases, with 13 bases sitting between them. Germline V gene sequence: CDR1 SQVTM, CDR2 ANQGSEA. CDR3 loop: CSGTRGGTEAFF. CDR3 DNA: TGCAGCGGCACCCGGGGTGGCACTGAAGCTTTCTTT.

The chain uses TRBV4-3 and TRBJ1-1; 7 nucleotides match TRBD1. The CDR3 is 19 amino acids. V lost 0 bases, J lost 0 bases, and 13 bases stayed unmatched. The germline CDR1 and CDR2 sequences are LGHNA and YSLEER. CDR3 region: CASSQDLGDRATLNTEAFF. In DNA form, the CDR3 reads TGCGCCAGCAGCCAAGATTTAGGAGACAGGGCAACCTTGAACACTGAAGCTTTCTTT.

The V and J genes are TRBV19 and TRBJ1-1, with 7 bases that match TRBD1. V shed 9 bases, J shed 3 bases, and the junction held 4 bases outside the gene matches. From germline, CDR1 is LNHDA and CDR2 SQIVND (reference sequence). This CDR3 region has 12 residues. CDR3 amino acids: CASKGQYTEAFF. CDR3 DNA sequence: TGTGCCAGCAAGGGACAGTACACTGAAGCTTTCTTT.